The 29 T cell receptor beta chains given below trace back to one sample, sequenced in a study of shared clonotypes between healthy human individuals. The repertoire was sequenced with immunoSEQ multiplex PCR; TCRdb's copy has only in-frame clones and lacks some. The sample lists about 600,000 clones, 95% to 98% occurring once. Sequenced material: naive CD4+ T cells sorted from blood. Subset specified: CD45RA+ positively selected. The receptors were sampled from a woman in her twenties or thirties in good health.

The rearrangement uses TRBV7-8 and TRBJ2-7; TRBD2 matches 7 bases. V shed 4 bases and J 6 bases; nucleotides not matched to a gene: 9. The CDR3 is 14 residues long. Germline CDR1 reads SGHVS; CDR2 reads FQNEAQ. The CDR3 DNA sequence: TGTGCCAGCAGCTCCGGGACTATAAGTCGCGAGCAGTACTTC. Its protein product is CASSSGTISREQYF.

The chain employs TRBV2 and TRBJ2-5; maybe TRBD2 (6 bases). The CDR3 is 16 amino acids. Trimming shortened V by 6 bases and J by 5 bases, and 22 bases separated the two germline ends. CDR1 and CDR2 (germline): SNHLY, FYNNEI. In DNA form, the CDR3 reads TGTGCCAGCAGGGAAAAGGGAGGCCAGGCGCGGGAGACCCAGTACTTC. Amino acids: CASREKGGQARETQYF. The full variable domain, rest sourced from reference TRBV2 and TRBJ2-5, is EPEVTQTPSHQVTQMGQEVILRCVPISNHLYFYWYRQILGQKVEFLVSFYNNEISEKSEIFDDQFSVERPDGSNFTLKIRSTKLEDSAMYFCASREKGGQARETQYFGPGTRLLVL.

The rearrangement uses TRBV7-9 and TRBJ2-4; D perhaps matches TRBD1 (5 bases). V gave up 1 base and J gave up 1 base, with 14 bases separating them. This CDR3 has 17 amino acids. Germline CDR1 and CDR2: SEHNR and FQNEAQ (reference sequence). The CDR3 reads CASSLGFREVAKNIQYF. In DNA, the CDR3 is TGTGCCAGCAGCTTAGGATTCAGGGAAGTCGCCAAAAACATTCAGTACTTC.

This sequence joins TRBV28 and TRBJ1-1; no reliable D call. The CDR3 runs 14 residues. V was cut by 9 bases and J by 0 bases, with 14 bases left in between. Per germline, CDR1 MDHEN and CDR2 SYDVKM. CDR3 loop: CASQLGNMNTEAFF. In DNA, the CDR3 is TGTGCCAGTCAACTAGGGAACATGAACACTGAAGCTTTCTTT. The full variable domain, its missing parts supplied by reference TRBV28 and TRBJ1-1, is DVKVTQSSRYLVKRTGEKVFLECVQDMDHENMFWYRQDPGLGLRLIYFSYDVKMKEKGDIPEGYSVSREKKERFSLILESASTNQTSMYLCASQLGNMNTEAFFGQGTRLTVV.

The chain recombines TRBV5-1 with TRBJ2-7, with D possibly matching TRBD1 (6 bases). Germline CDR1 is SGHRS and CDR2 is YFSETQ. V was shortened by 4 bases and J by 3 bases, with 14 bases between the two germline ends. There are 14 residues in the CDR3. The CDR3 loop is CASSPRQEYYEQYF. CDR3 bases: TGCGCCAGCAGCCCCAGACAGGAATACTACGAGCAGTACTTC.

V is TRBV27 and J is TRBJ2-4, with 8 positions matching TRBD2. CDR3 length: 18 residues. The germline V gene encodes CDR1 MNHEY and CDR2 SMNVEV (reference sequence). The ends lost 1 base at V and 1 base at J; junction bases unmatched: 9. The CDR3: CASSLLGVLAGAKNIQYF. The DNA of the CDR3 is TGTGCCAGCAGTTTATTGGGCGTCCTAGCGGGTGCCAAAAACATTCAGTACTTC.

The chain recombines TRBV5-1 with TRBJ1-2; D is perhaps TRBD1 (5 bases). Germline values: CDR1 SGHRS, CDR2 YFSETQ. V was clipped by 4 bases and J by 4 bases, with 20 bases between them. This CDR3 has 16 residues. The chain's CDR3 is CASSGLSTAMTYGYTF. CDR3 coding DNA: TGCGCCAGCAGCGGCCTCTCGACAGCCATGACCTATGGCTACACCTTC. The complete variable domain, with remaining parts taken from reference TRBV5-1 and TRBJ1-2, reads KAGVTQTPRYLIKTRGQQVTLSCSPISGHRSVSWYQQTPGQGLQFLFEYFSETQRNKGNFPGRFSGRQFSNSRSEMNVSTLELGDSALYLCASSGLSTAMTYGYTFGSGTRLTVV.

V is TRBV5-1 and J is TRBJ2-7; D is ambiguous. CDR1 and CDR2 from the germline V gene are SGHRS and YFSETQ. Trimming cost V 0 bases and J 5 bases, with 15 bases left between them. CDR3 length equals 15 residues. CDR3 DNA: TGCGCCAGCAGCTTGGAGGGCCGTAGTATCCACGAGCAGTACTTC. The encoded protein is CASSLEGRSIHEQYF.

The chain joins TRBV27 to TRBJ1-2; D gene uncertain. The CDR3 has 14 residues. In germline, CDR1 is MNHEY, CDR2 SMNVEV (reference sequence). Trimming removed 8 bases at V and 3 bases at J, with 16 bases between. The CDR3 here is CASRGENGYYGYTF. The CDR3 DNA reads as TGTGCCAGCCGCGGCGAAAATGGGTACTATGGCTACACCTTC.

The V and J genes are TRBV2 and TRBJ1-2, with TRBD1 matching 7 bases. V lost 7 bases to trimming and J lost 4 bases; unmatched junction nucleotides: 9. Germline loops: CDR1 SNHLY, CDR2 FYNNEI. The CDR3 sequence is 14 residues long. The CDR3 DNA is TGTGCCAGCACCGGACAGGTGGAGACCTATGGCTACACCTTC. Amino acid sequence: CASTGQVETYGYTF. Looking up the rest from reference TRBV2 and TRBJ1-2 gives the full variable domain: EPEVTQTPSHQVTQMGQEVILRCVPISNHLYFYWYRQILGQKVEFLVSFYNNEISEKSEIFDDQFSVERPDGSNFTLKIRSTKLEDSAMYFCASTGQVETYGYTFGSGTRLTVV.

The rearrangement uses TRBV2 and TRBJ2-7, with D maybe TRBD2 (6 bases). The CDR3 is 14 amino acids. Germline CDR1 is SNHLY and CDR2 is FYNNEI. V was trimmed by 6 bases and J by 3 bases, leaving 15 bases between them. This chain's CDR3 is CASSLSLAGYEQYF. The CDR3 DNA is TGTGCCAGCAGCCTATCACTAGCTGGCTACGAGCAGTACTTC.

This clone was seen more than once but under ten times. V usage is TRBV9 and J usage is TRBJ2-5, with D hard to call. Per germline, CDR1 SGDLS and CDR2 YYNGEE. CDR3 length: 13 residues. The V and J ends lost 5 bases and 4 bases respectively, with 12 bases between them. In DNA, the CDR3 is TGTGCCAGCAGTCCCCGGTTAGGAGAGACCCAGTACTTC. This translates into CASSPRLGETQYF.

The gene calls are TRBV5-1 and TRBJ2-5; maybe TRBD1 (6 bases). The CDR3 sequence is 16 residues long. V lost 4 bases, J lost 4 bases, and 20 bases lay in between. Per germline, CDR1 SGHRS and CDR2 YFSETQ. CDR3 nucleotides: TGCGCCAGCAGCGGGGGACATGGGGGCCCCGGAGAGACCCAGTACTTC. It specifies CASSGGHGGPGETQYF.

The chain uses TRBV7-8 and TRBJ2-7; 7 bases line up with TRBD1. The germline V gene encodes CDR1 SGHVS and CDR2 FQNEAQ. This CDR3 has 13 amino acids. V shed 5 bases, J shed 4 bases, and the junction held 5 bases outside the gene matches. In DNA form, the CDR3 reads TGTGCCAGCAGCACGGACAGGCGGTACGAGCAGTACTTC. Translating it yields CASSTDRRYEQYF.

CDR3 in DNA: TGTGCCAGCAGCCCGGGACAGGACTATGGCTACACCTTC. Encoded protein: CASSPGQDYGYTF. V is TRBV5-6 and J is TRBJ1-2; the match to TRBD1 covers 8 bases. The CDR3 extends over 13 amino acids. Germline CDR1 and CDR2: SGHDT and YYEEEE. V dropped 4 bases and J dropped 3; count of bases not matched to a gene: 2.

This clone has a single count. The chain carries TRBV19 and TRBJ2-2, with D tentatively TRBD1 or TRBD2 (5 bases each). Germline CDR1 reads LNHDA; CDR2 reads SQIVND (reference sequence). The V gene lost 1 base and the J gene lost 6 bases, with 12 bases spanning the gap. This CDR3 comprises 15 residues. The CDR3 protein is CASSIGGGFPGELFF. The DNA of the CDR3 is TGTGCCAGTAGTATAGGTGGGGGTTTCCCCGGGGAGCTGTTTTTT.

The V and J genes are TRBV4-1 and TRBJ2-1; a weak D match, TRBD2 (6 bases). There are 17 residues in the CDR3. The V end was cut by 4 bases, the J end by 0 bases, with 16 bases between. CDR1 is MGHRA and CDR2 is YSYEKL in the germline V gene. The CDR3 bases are TGCGCCAGCAGCCCGTCCCCGGGACTCAGCTCCTACAATGAGCAGTTCTTC. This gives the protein CASSPSPGLSSYNEQFF.

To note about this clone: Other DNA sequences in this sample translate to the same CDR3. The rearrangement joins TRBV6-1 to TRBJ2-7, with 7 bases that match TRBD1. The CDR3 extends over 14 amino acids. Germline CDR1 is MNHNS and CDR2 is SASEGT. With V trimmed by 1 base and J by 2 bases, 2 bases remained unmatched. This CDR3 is CASSEDRGPYEQYF. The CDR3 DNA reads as TGTGCCAGCAGTGAAGACAGGGGTCCCTACGAGCAGTACTTC.

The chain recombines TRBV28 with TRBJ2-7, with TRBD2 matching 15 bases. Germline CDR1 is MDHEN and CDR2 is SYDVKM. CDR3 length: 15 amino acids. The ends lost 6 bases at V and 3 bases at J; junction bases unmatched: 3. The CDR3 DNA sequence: TGTGCCAGCAGGCCGGGACTAGCGGGGGGCTACGAGCAGTACTTC. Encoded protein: CASRPGLAGGYEQYF.

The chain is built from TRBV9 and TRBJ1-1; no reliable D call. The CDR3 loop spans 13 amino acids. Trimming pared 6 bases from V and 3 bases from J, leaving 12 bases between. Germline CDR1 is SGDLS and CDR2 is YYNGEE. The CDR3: CASNTRGDTEAFF. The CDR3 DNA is TGTGCCAGCAACACCCGCGGGGACACTGAAGCTTTCTTT.

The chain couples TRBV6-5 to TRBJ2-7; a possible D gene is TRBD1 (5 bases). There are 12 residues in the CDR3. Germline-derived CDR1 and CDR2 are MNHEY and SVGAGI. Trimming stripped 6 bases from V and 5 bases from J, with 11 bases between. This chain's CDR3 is CASRGPPHEQYF. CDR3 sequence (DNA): TGTGCCAGCAGGGGGCCTCCGCACGAGCAGTACTTC.

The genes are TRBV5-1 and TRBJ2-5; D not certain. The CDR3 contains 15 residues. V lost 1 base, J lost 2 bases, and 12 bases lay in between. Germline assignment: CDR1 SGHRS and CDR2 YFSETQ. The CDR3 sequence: CASSLSVETQETQYF. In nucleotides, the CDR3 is TGCGCCAGCAGCTTGTCGGTGGAGACTCAAGAGACCCAGTACTTC. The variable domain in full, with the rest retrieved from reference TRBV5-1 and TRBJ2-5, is KAGVTQTPRYLIKTRGQQVTLSCSPISGHRSVSWYQQTPGQGLQFLFEYFSETQRNKGNFPGRFSGRQFSNSRSEMNVSTLELGDSALYLCASSLSVETQETQYFGPGTRLLVL.

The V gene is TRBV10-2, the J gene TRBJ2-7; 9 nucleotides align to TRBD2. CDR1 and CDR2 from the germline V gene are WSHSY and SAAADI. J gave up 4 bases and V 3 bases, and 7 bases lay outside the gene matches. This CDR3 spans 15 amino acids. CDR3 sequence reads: CASSDGLAGKYEQYF. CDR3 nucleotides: TGCGCCAGCAGTGATGGGCTAGCGGGGAAGTACGAGCAGTACTTC.

CDR3 residues: CASSSKGQGSYEQYF. For the CDR3, the DNA is TGTGCCAGCAGCTCAAAGGGACAGGGCTCCTACGAGCAGTACTTC. The genes are TRBV5-4 and TRBJ2-7; 9 bases align to TRBD1. The ends lost 3 bases at V and 0 bases at J; junction bases unmatched: 4. This CDR3 spans 15 amino acids. In germline, CDR1 is SGHNT, CDR2 YYREEE (reference sequence).

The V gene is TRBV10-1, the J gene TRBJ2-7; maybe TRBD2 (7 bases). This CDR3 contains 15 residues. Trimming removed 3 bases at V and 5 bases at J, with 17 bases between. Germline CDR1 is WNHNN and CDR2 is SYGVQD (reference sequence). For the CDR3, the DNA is TGCGCCAGCAGTGATGGGGGGGCTAAACCGAACGAGCAGTACTTC. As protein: CASSDGGAKPNEQYF.

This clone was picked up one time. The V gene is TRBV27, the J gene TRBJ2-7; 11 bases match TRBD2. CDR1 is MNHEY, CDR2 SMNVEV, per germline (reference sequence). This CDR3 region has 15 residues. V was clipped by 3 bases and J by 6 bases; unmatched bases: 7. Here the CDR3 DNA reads TGTGCCAGCAGTTTGACTAGCGGGGTGTTAGGCGAGCAGTACTTC. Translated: CASSLTSGVLGEQYF.

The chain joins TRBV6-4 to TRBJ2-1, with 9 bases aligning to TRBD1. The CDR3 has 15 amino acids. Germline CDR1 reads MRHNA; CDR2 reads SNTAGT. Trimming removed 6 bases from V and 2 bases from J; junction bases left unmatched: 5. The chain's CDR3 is CASSATGGPYNEQFF. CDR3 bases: TGTGCCAGCAGCGCCACAGGGGGCCCCTACAATGAGCAGTTCTTC.

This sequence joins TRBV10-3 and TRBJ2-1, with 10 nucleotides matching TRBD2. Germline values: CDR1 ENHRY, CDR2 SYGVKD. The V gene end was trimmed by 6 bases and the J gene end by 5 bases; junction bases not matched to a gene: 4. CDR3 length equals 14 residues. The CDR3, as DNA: TGTGCCATCAGGGGGACTAGCGTAGACAATGAGCAGTTCTTC. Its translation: CAIRGTSVDNEQFF.

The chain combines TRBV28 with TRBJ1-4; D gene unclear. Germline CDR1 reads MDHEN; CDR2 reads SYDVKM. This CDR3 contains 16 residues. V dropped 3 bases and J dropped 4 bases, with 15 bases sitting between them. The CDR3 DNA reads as TGTGCCAGCAGTTTGCTATCCTTCACCCTTAATGAAAAACTGTTTTTT. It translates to CASSLLSFTLNEKLFF.